This T cell receptor (beta chain) was sequenced for a study of cytomegalovirus exposure and HLA in healthy donors. The CDR3 totals 13 residues. Unmatched junction bases numbered 3, after V lost 6 bases and J lost 4 bases. Germline V gives CDR1 MDHEN, CDR2 SYDVKM. The table came from immunoSEQ multiplex PCR; TCRdb's copy has only in-frame clones and leaves some out. The data hold approximately 170,000 clones, with 85% observed a single time. The V call is TRBV28, the J call TRBJ1-3; 7 bases fit TRBD1. The clonotype was recovered from a young man in good health and CMV-seropositive. The sample taken for sequencing was PBMCs. CDR3 coding DNA: TGTGCCAGCAGCACAGGGGAGGGAAACACCATATATTTT. Protein product: CASSTGEGNTIYF.